Sequencing of this TCR beta chain was carried out in a study of blood T cell repertoires in COVID-19. Study as a whole: The origin of the acute and convalescent COVID-19 samples was the United States, Italy and Spain. T cells, B-cell-depleted T cells, or PBMCs supplied cDNA or gDNA.

Under the authors' procedure: The assay estimated nucleated cells by amplifying reference gene primers. Measured with immunoSEQ multiplex PCR; TCRdb has only the in-frame clones, and not every one. Clone size and the V and J calls come from that table; the DNA yielded D and trimming. Altogether 310,000 or so clones are present, around 84% being singletons, with the ten largest covering 1.3%. The CDR3 contains 14 residues. Deletions cut 1 base from V and 1 base from J, with 8 bases between. Looked up from germline, CDR1 is SGHTA and CDR2 is FQGNSA. The chain couples TRBV7-2 to TRBJ2-7, with D possibly matching TRBD2 (5 bases). Sequenced material: peripheral blood. The sequence derives from a man between 65 and 85 years old with acute or convalescent COVID-19. The CDR3 protein is CASSLGRTSYEQYF. The CDR3 DNA follows: TGTGCCAGCAGCTTAGGTCGGACTTCCTACGAGCAGTACTTC.